The T cell receptor beta chain described here comes from a study of T cell responses to AZD1222 COVID-19 vaccine. TCRdb keeps only in-frame clones here, not all; method: immunoSEQ multiplex PCR. The sample shows approximately 140,000 clones, more than 80% of them seen only once. On this clone itself: The antigen is undetermined.

Looked up from germline, CDR1 is GTSNPN and CDR2 is SVGIG (reference sequence). The CDR3 is made up of 14 amino acids. The ends lost 4 bases at V and 5 bases at J; junction bases unmatched: 7. Overall study findings and caveats: The peak T cell response came first, and repertoires were sampled only after it.

Source: peripheral blood, taken 28 days after the second dose of the MenACWY control vaccine. The chain employs TRBV30 and TRBJ1-4, with 7 nucleotides matching TRBD1. The clonotype originates from an adult who received the MenACWY meningococcal vaccine as a control. The CDR3 sequence: CAWTTGDANEKLFF. DNA for the CDR3: TGTGCCTGGACCACAGGGGATGCGAATGAAAAACTGTTTTTT.